The T cell receptor beta chain under discussion was sequenced for a study of cytomegalovirus exposure and HLA in healthy donors. Study-wide results and limits: The study labeled 170 or so TCR beta chains cytomegalovirus-associated. Published work reported that the classifier diagnosed cytomegalovirus status with high specificity and sensitivity.

For this clone: The target antigen is unknown.

Sequenced by immunoSEQ multiplex PCR; TCRdb stores in-frame clones only, minus some. The table shows 90,000 to 130,000 clones, with 95% occurring only once. V dropped 2 bases and J dropped 5 bases, with 10 bases sitting between them. This CDR3 comprises 14 residues. Germline lookup yields CDR1 SEHNR and CDR2 FQNEAQ (reference sequence). Source material: PBMCs. This clonotype originated in a woman aged 18-29 years in good health and CMV-seronegative. V is TRBV7-9 and J is TRBJ2-1; D not resolved. CDR3 protein: CASSLSLSNNEQFF. DNA of the CDR3: TGTGCCAGCAGCTTAAGTCTTAGTAACAATGAGCAGTTCTTC. The full variable domain, its missing parts supplied by reference TRBV7-9 and TRBJ2-1, is DTGVSQNPRHKITKRGQNVTFRCDPISEHNRLYWYRQTLGQGPEFLTYFQNEAQLEKSRLLSDRFSAERPKGSFSTLEIQRTEQGDSAMYLCASSLSLSNNEQFFGPGTRLTVL.